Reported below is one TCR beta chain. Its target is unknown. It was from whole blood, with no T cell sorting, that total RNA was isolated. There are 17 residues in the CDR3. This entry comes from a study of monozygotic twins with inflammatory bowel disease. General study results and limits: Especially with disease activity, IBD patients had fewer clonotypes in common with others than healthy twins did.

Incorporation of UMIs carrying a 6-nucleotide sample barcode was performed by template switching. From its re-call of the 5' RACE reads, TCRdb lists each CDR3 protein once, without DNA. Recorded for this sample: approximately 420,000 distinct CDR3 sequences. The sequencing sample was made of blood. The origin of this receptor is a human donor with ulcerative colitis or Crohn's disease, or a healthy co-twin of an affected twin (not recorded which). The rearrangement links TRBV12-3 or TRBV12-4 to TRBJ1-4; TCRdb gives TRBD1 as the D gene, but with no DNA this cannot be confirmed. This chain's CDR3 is CASSGPGQGTTNEKLFF.